Shown below are 14 T cell receptor beta chains from a single sample sequenced in a study of radiotherapy plus CTLA-4 blockade in lung cancer. Data came from immunoSEQ multiplex PCR; TCRdb stores just in-frame clones and leaves some out. The repertoire has around 44,000 clones, 75% to 90% of them found once; the top ten carry around a sixth. The material sequenced was peripheral blood, taken from a patient treated with radiotherapy plus ipilimumab. The source is a human donor with non-small cell lung cancer that progressed on radiotherapy plus ipilimumab. Some clones in this sample may be carry-over from other donors' samples.

In DNA, the CDR3 is TGTGCCAGCAGCTCAGCCACGGTGGTAGGGGGCTTCTACAATGAGCAGTTCTTC. Amino acid sequence: CASSSATVVGGFYNEQFF. The chain is built from TRBV11-2 and TRBJ2-1, with 7 bases identical to TRBD1. Trimming at V came to 4 bases and at J to 3 bases, leaving 15 bases not matched to a gene. Germline CDR1 reads SGHAT; CDR2 reads FQNNGV. The CDR3 is 18 residues long.

The chain uses TRBV6-4 and TRBJ2-1; D possibly corresponds to TRBD1 (6 bases). The CDR3 covers 15 residues. The V end was cut by 6 bases, the J end by 0 bases, with 12 bases between. Germline CDR1 is MRHNA and CDR2 is SNTAGT. CDR3 sequence: CASRQQGYSYNEQFF. The CDR3 DNA follows: TGTGCCAGCAGACAACAGGGTTACTCCTACAATGAGCAGTTCTTC.

This clone was counted a few times. The chain joins TRBV7-2 to TRBJ1-1, with D tentatively TRBD1 (6 bases). Trimming took off 5 bases at V and 1 base at J, with 17 bases between the two ends. The CDR3 runs to 16 residues. The germline gives CDR1 SGHTA, CDR2 FQGNSA. The CDR3 nucleotides are TGTGCCAGCAGCCCGTCAAGGGGGATCCAGAACACTGAAGCTTTCTTT. Amino acid sequence: CASSPSRGIQNTEAFF.

The genes are TRBV14 and TRBJ2-1; possibly TRBD1 for D (5 bases). Germline CDR1 and CDR2: SGHDN and FVKESK. The CDR3 sequence is 15 residues long. V lost 0 bases and J 5 bases, leaving 11 bases between the germline ends. The CDR3 nucleotides are TGTGCCAGCAGCCAAGATTGGGTGGGGCACAATGAGCAGTTCTTC. Translation: CASSQDWVGHNEQFF. The full variable domain, its missing parts supplied by reference TRBV14 and TRBJ2-1, is EAGVTQFPSHSVIEKGQTVTLRCDPISGHDNLYWYRRVMGKEIKFLLHFVKESKQDESGMPNNRFLAERTGGTYSTLKVQPAELEDSGVYFCASSQDWVGHNEQFFGPGTRLTVL.

The chain has TRBV10-2 and TRBJ2-3, with D unclear. The CDR3 consists of 15 residues. Per the germline V gene, CDR1 is WSHSY and CDR2 is SAAADI. Trimming removed 1 base at V and 2 bases at J, with 10 bases between. The CDR3 here is CASSEFNSPTDTQYF. Written as DNA, the CDR3 is TGCGCCAGCAGTGAGTTTAACTCACCCACAGATACGCAGTATTTT.

This clone has more than one count but fewer than ten. This rearrangement joins TRBV7-2 to TRBJ2-4; no definite D call. Trimming removed 3 bases at V and 6 bases at J, with 12 bases between. This CDR3 spans 14 amino acids. The germline V gene encodes CDR1 SGHTA and CDR2 FQGNSA. Written as DNA, the CDR3 is TGTGCCAGCAGCTTCTTTGGTGAGAGAAACATTCAGTACTTC. Amino acid sequence: CASSFFGERNIQYF.

This clone was detected a few times. The chain recombines TRBV7-2 with TRBJ2-7, with 8 bases aligning to TRBD2. The trim removed 1 base at V and 5 bases at J, leaving 4 bases unmatched. CDR1 is SGHTA and CDR2 is FQGNSA in the germline V gene. CDR3 length: 14 amino acids. CDR3 amino acids: CASSLGTSFDEQYF. For the CDR3, the DNA is TGTGCCAGCAGCTTAGGGACTAGCTTCGACGAGCAGTACTTC.

This clone was counted once. This chain links TRBV5-5 with TRBJ1-1; 8 nucleotides align to TRBD1. J gave up 1 base and V 4 bases, and 6 bases lay outside the gene matches. This CDR3 is 15 amino acids long. Germline V lookup: CDR1 SGHKS, CDR2 YYEKEE (reference sequence). The CDR3 protein is CASSVLGTGNTEAFF. In DNA form, the CDR3 reads TGTGCCAGCAGCGTCCTAGGGACAGGGAACACTGAAGCTTTCTTT. Full variable domain (missing parts from reference TRBV5-5 and TRBJ1-1): DAGVTQSPTHLIKTRGQQVTLRCSPISGHKSVSWYQQVLGQGPQFIFQYYEKEERGRGNFPDRFSARQFPNYSSELNVNALLLGDSALYLCASSVLGTGNTEAFFGQGTRLTVV.

As concerns this clone: At one end the junction does not follow the germline gene, possibly because of a read error. The chain joins TRBV30 to TRBJ1-2; the D gene is possibly TRBD1 (6 bases). The V gene's germline CDR1 is GTSNPN and CDR2 SVGIG (reference sequence). The length of the CDR3 is 18 residues. The CDR3 nucleotides are TGTGCCTGGAGTGTAGGCAGGGGCCCAGAACCTCGGCGTTCAGAACCTCCCTTC. Amino acid sequence: CAWSVGRGPEPRRSEPPF.

The chain employs TRBV9 and TRBJ2-1; TRBD2 matches at 9 bases. With 4 bases clipped from V and 7 bases from J, the junction kept 18 bases outside the gene matches. The CDR3 is made up of 18 amino acids. Germline V gene data show CDR1 as SGDLS and CDR2 as YYNGEE. The CDR3 DNA follows: TGTGCCAGCAGCCCCAGTCTAGCGGGGAGACCGCTCAGAAATGAGCAGTTCTTC. It yields the protein CASSPSLAGRPLRNEQFF.

The rearrangement uses TRBV30 and TRBJ1-2; no reliable D call. CDR1 and CDR2 from the germline V gene are GTSNPN and SVGIG (reference sequence). V lost 3 bases and J lost 3, with 17 bases in between. The CDR3 runs to 15 residues. This CDR3 is CAWSPPAQDYYGYTF. Written as DNA, the CDR3 is TGTGCCTGGAGCCCCCCGGCCCAGGATTACTATGGCTACACCTTC.

This chain joins TRBV27 and TRBJ2-2; a weak D match, TRBD1 (6 bases). This CDR3 is 18 amino acids long. CDR1 MNHEY and CDR2 SMNVEV come from the germline V gene (reference sequence). The V and J ends lost 5 bases and 2 bases respectively, with 21 bases between them. CDR3: CASSQMDPQGPNTGELFF. CDR3 bases: TGTGCCAGCAGTCAGATGGATCCACAGGGCCCTAACACCGGGGAGCTGTTTTTT.

The CDR3 DNA is TGTGCCAGCAGCTTATTTGGGCTAGCGGGGGGCCGAGATTCGTTCTTC. This gives the protein CASSLFGLAGGRDSFF. The chain employs TRBV7-2 and TRBJ2-1; 11 nucleotides align to TRBD2. Per the germline V gene, CDR1 is SGHTA and CDR2 is FQGNSA. The CDR3 runs 16 residues. J was trimmed by 15 bases and V by 2 bases; bases with no gene match: 15.

This chain joins TRBV5-1 and TRBJ2-7; 9 nucleotides match TRBD1. CDR1 and CDR2 from the germline V gene are SGHRS and YFSETQ. The CDR3 sequence is 14 residues long. With 4 bases clipped from V and 6 bases from J, the junction kept 8 bases outside the gene matches. CDR3 nucleotide sequence: TGCGCCAGCAGCCCGGGGACAGGGCTTGGCGAGCAGTACTTC. Protein: CASSPGTGLGEQYF.